This entry is about one TCR beta chain. The data stem from a study of blood T cell repertoires in COVID-19. At the level of the study: COVID-19 samples collected from the United States, Italy and Spain covered acute and convalescent phases. In each case, the material was cDNA or gDNA derived from T cells, B-cell-depleted T cells, or PBMCs.

V was pared by 5 bases and J by 8 bases, with 18 bases between. Germline V gene data show CDR1 as ENHRY and CDR2 as SYGVKD. The CDR3 runs to 14 residues. Per the authors' pipeline: Cell counts per sample came from amplifying reference gene primers. TCRdb's table, derived via immunoSEQ multiplex PCR, lists solely in-frame clones and lacks some. That table gives V, J and clone size, and the DNA gave D and trimming. The sample has some 160,000 clones; about four fifths are singletons. This clonotype was sampled from a man between 65 and 85 years old with active or convalescent COVID-19. The sequencing sample was made of peripheral blood. The J gene is TRBJ1-2, the V gene TRBV10-3; no definite D call. CDR3 region: CAISRQLIEGGYTF. CDR3 DNA sequence: TGTGCCATCAGTCGTCAATTGATAGAGGGAGGCTACACCTTC.